Listed below are T cell receptor beta chains from one sample, sequenced in a study of CD8+ T cells in alopecia areata. Profiling relied on immunoSEQ multiplex PCR, and the TCRdb table lists in-frame clones only, not all of them. This sample yields roughly 190,000 clones, of which 60% are seen a single time; under 1.2% belongs to the top ten. Here the sequenced sample was CD4+ T cells sorted from blood, taken at week 24, from a patient treated with tofacitinib. The receptors derive from a human donor with alopecia areata. Both conserved end residues are part of each CDR3. The D gene is left open where the match is weak. Not every row has a clone size; where given, it reads once, few, many or a size class.

J gene	V gene	clone size	D gene	CDR3 DNA	CDR3 protein
TRBJ2-7	TRBV29-1	.	.	TGCAGCGTTCCGAAGGGGGGGAGGAGCTCCTACGAGCAGTACTTC	CSVPKGGRSSYEQYF
TRBJ2-3	TRBV29-1	.	.	TGCAGCGCCAATATAGAGGGCTCGGGTACGCAGTATTTT	CSANIEGSGTQYF
TRBJ2-7	TRBV5-1	.	.	TGCGCCAGCAGCTTGGAGGCGCGGGGACCCTCCTACGAGCAGTACTTC	CASSLEARGPSYEQYF
TRBJ1-2	TRBV29-1	.	.	TGCAGCGTTGAAGATAGGGGAGTCTATGGCTACACCTTC	CSVEDRGVYGYTF
TRBJ2-3	TRBV29-1	few	.	TGCAGCGTTGAAACTACCGGGCTACACACAGATACGCAGTATTTT	CSVETTGLHTDTQYF
TRBJ2-6	TRBV30	.	.	TGTGCCTGGACCGGGGGACGAACCGGAGCCAACGTCCTGACTTTC	CAWTGGRTGANVLTF
TRBJ1-1	TRBV30	.	TRBD1	TGTGCCTGGATGCGAACGGGACAGCTTTCTGAAGCTTTCTTT	CAWMRTGQLSEAFF
TRBJ2-3	TRBV2	.	.	TGTGCCAGCAGGGACAGCGCCGGGAGCACAGATACGCAGTATTTT	CASRDSAGSTDTQYF
TRBJ2-3	TRBV5-1	few	.	TGCGCCAGCAGCCCTGGGGATACGCAGTATTTT	CASSPGDTQYF
TRBJ2-5	TRBV10-3	.	TRBD1	TGTGCCATCAGTGAGCCCCACAGGGGACAAGAGACCCAGTACTTC	CAISEPHRGQETQYF
TRBJ2-1	TRBV29-1	few	.	TGCAGCGTTGGGCGGAGCTCGTCCTACAATGAGCAGTTCTTC	CSVGRSSSYNEQFF
TRBJ1-5	TRBV11-2	.	.	TGTGCCAGCAGTCTCAACCCAGGGGCTAATCAGCCCCAGCATTTT	CASSLNPGANQPQHF
TRBJ1-2	TRBV6-1	.	TRBD1	TGTGCCAGCGAGAATGACAGGGGTAACTATGGCTACACCTTC	CASENDRGNYGYTF
TRBJ2-7	TRBV12-5	.	.	TGTGCTAGTGGTTTGGTACTGGGGACCCCTGGGATTTACGAGCAGTACTTC	CASGLVLGTPGIYEQYF
TRBJ2-3	TRBV4-3	few	TRBD1	TGCGCCAGCAGCCAAGGGAGGGTCAGGGGGCGCGTAAGCACAGATACGCAGTATTTT	CASSQGRVRGRVSTDTQYF
TRBJ1-1	TRBV7-2	.	.	TGTGCCAGCAGCTTAAGGGAACGGTACACTAAAGCTTTCTTT	CASSLRERYTKAFF
TRBJ1-3	TRBV10-3	few	.	TGTGCCATCAGTCGATCTGGAAACACCATATATTTT	CAISRSGNTIYF
TRBJ1-1	TRBV29-1	.	.	TGCAGCGTAAGCTACGGCCCGAACACTGAAGCTTTCTTT	CSVSYGPNTEAFF
TRBJ1-6	TRBV7-3	.	.	TGTGCCAGCAGCTTATATCCAGGGAGGGATTCACCCCTCCACTTT	CASSLYPGRDSPLHF
TRBJ1-2	TRBV28	.	TRBD1	TGTGCCAGCAGCGTCGGACAGGGGAACTATGGCTACACCTTC	CASSVGQGNYGYTF
TRBJ1-2	TRBV5-6	.	.	TGTGCCAGCAGCTTGGTTACAGGGTTCGGGCCCTACACCTTC	CASSLVTGFGPYTF
TRBJ1-6	TRBV7-6	.	.	TGTGCCAGCAGCTCGGGGGACACTTATTCACCCCTCCACTTT	CASSSGDTYSPLHF
TRBJ2-7	TRBV7-2	.	.	TGTGCCAGCAGCGCCAGTGGGGCTATATCCTACGAGCAGTACTTC	CASSASGAISYEQYF
TRBJ2-5	TRBV7-2	few	.	TGTGCCAGCAGCCAAGAACCGAGTGGGGAAGAGACCCAGTACTTC	CASSQEPSGEETQYF
TRBJ2-7	TRBV4-3	few	TRBD2	TGCGCCAGCAGCCAAAGCGGGGGGAGCTCCTACGAGCAGTACTTC	CASSQSGGSSYEQYF
TRBJ2-1	TRBV5-1	many	TRBD2	TGCGCCAGCAGCATTACCGGGACTAGCTGGTTCTTC	CASSITGTSWFF
TRBJ1-1	TRBV29-1	few	.	TGCAGCGTTGCGGGCAGGGCGAACACTGAAGCTTTCTTT	CSVAGRANTEAFF
TRBJ2-3	TRBV14	.	TRBD2	TGTGCCAGCAGCCAGGCTAGCGGGGGAAGTACGCAGTATTTT	CASSQASGGSTQYF
TRBJ2-6	TRBV5-1	.	.	TGCGCCAGCACCCTCGGGTCTGGGGCCAACGTCCTGACTTTC	CASTLGSGANVLTF
TRBJ2-1	TRBV2	few	TRBD2	TGTGCCAGCAGGACTAGCGGGGCCCAGCGGGGTGAGCAGTTCTTC	CASRTSGAQRGEQFF
TRBJ2-7	TRBV30	.	.	TGTGCCTGGGGGGTAGGAGCATACGAGCAGTACTTC	CAWGVGAYEQYF
TRBJ1-2	TRBV6-6	.	.	TGTGCCAGCTCTTCTGGTCCGAACCGGGGCTACACCTTC	CASSSGPNRGYTF
TRBJ2-1	TRBV29-1	.	TRBD1	TGCAGCGTTGCCGGGGACAGGGGCCACATAGGTGAGCAGTTCTTC	CSVAGDRGHIGEQFF
TRBJ1-5	TRBV29-1	.	.	TGCAGCGTTGGACAGGCAGGTGATCAGCCCCAGCATTTT	CSVGQAGDQPQHF
TRBJ1-5	TRBV19	.	.	TGTGCCAGTAGTCCGGAAAGGACAGCACCTTATAGCAATCAGCCCCAGCATTTT	CASSPERTAPYSNQPQHF
TRBJ2-1	TRBV19	few	TRBD2	TGTGCCAGTAGTATGTCGAGCGGGAGCTCCTACAATGAGCAGTTCTTC	CASSMSSGSSYNEQFF
TRBJ1-5	TRBV30	.	.	TGTGCCTGGAGTGCCGACAGGTACAATCAGCCCCAGCATTTT	CAWSADRYNQPQHF
TRBJ2-7	TRBV6-5	.	.	TGTGCCAGCAGAAGGACGGGACGACTCTACGAGCAGTACTTC	CASRRTGRLYEQYF
TRBJ2-1	TRBV18	many	.	TGTGCCAGCTCGCTTTTCACAGGTTATGAGCAGTTCTTC	CASSLFTGYEQFF
TRBJ1-1	TRBV5-1	.	.	TGCGCCAGCAGTTACCCCGGGGCGAACACTGAAGCTTTCTTT	CASSYPGANTEAFF
TRBJ2-3	TRBV6-5	.	.	TGTGCCAGCAGTGAGGAAGGACACGGGAGCACGCAGTATTTT	CASSEEGHGSTQYF
TRBJ2-1	TRBV7-9	few	.	TGTGCCAGCAGCGGGCGGGGACAGAACAATGAGCAGTTCTTC	CASSGRGQNNEQFF
TRBJ2-3	TRBV5-1	.	.	TGCGCCAGCAGCAACGGACTCACAGATACGCAGTATTTT	CASSNGLTDTQYF
TRBJ1-2	TRBV27	.	.	TGTGCCAGCAGTTTCTCACCCGACAGCTATGGCTACACCTTC	CASSFSPDSYGYTF
TRBJ2-4	TRBV4-3	.	.	TGCGCCAGCAGCCAGCAGGGGGGGAAAAACATTCAGTACTTC	CASSQQGGKNIQYF
TRBJ2-3	TRBV5-1	.	.	TGCGCCAGCAGCTCAAGGACAGTCAGCACAGATACGCAGTATTTT	CASSSRTVSTDTQYF
TRBJ1-4	TRBV23-1	.	.	TGCGCCAGCAGTCTCCCAGGCCCAGAACCAACTAATGAAAAACTGTTTTTT	CASSLPGPEPTNEKLFF
TRBJ2-3	TRBV2	few	.	TGTGCCAGCAGTGAGAGAGATACGCAGTATTTT	CASSERDTQYF
TRBJ2-7	TRBV18	.	TRBD1	TGTGCCTCCAAGCTCATGACAGGGAACGAGCAGTACTTC	CASKLMTGNEQYF